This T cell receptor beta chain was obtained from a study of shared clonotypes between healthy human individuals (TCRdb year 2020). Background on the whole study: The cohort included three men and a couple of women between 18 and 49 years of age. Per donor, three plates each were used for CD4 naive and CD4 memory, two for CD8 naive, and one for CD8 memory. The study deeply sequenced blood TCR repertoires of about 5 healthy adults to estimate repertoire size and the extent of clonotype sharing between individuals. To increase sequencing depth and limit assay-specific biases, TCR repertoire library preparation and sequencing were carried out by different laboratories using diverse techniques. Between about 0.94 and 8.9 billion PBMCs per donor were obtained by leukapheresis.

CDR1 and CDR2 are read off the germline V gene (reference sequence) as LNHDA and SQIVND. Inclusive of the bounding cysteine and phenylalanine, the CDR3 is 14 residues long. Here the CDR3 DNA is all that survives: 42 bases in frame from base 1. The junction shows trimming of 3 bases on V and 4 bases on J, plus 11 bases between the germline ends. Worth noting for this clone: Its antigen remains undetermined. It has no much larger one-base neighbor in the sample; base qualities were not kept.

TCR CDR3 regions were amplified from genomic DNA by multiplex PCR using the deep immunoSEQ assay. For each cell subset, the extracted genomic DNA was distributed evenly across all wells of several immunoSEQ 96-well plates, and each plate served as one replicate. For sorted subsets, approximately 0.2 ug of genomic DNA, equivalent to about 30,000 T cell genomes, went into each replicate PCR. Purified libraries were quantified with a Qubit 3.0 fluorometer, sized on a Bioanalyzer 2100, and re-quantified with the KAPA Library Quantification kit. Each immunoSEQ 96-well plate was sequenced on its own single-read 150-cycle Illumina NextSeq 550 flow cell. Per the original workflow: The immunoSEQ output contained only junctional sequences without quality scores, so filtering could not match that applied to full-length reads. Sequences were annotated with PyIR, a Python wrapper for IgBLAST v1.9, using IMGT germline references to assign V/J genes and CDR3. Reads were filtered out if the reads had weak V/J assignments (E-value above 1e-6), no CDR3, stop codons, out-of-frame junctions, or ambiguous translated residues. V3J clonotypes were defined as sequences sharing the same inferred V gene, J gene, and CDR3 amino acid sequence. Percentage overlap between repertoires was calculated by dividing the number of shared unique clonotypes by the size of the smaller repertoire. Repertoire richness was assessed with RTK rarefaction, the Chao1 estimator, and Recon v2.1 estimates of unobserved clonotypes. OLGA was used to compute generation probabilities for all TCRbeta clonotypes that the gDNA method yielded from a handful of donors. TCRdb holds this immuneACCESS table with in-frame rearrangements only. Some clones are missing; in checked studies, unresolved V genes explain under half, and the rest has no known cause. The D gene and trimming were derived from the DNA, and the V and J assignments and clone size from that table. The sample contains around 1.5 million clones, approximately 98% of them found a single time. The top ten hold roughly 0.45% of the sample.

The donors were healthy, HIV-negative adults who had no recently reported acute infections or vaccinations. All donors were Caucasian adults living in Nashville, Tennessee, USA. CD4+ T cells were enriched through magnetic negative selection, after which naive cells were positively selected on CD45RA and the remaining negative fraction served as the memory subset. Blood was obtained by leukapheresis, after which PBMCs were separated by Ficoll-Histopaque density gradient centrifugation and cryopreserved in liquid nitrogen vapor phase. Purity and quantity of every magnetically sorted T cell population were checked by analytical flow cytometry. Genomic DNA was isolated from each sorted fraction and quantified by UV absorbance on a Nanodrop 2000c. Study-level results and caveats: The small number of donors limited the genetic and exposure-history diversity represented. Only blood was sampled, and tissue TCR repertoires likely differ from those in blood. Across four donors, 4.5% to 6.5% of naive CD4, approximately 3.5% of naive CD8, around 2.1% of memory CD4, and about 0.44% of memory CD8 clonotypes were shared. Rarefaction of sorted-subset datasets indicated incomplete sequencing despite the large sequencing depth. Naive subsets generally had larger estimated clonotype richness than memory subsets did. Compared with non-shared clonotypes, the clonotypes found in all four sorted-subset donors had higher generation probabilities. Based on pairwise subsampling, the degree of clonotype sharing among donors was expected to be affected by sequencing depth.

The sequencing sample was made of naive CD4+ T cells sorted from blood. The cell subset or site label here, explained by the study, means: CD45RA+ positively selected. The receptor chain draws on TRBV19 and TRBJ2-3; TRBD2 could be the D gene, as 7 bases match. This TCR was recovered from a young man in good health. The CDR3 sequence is CASSMGGAADTQYF. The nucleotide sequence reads TGTGCCAGTAGTATGGGGGGGGCCGCAGATACGCAGTATTTT.